The rows below give T cell receptor beta chains drawn from one sample of a study of OX40 agonist ivuxolimab in advanced cancers. Here immunoSEQ multiplex PCR was the method, and the copy in TCRdb shows in-frame clones only, minus some. This sample yields 25,000 to 40,000 clones, of which 82% are seen a single time; about 20% belongs to the top ten. Sample: CD4+ or CD8+ T cells sorted from blood, taken in a trial of the OX40 agonist ivuxolimab. All receptors come from an adult with an advanced solid tumor such as melanoma, head and neck, liver or kidney cancer. CDR3s include the opening cysteine and the closing phenylalanine or tryptophan. D genes are given only for firm matches. The size entry is marked missing in some rows and otherwise reads once, few, many or a size class.

D,J,size,V,CDR3,DNA
NA,TRBJ2-3,NA,TRBV19,CASSIEGGRGGRDTQYF,TGTGCCAGTAGTATAGAAGGTGGCAGGGGTGGTAGAGATACGCAGTATTTT
NA,TRBJ2-6,NA,TRBV9,CASSPLSFGANVLTF,TGTGCCAGCAGCCCACTTTCGTTCGGGGCCAACGTCCTGACTTTC
TRBD2,TRBJ2-1,NA,TRBV11-2,CASSLPGGNEQFF,TGTGCCAGCAGCTTACCCGGGGGGAATGAGCAGTTCTTC
NA,TRBJ1-2,NA,TRBV2,CASSEAGAAMAYGYTF,TGTGCCAGCAGTGAAGCAGGGGCCGCGATGGCCTATGGCTACACCTTC
TRBD1,TRBJ2-5,NA,TRBV25-1,CASGQLQGRETQYF,TGTGCCAGCGGTCAATTACAGGGGCGGGAGACCCAGTACTTC
NA,TRBJ1-6,NA,TRBV7-8,CASSQRRDMNNSPLHF,TGTGCCAGCAGCCAACGCCGGGACATGAATAATTCACCCCTCCACTTT
NA,TRBJ1-6,NA,TRBV6-5,CAVHGYNSPLHF,TGTGCCGTACATGGGTATAATTCACCCCTCCACTTT
TRBD2,TRBJ2-2,NA,TRBV2,CASSDERGNSGELFF,TGTGCCAGCAGTGACGAGCGGGGTAATTCGGGGGAGCTGTTTTTT
NA,TRBJ1-5,once,TRBV6-1,CASSRGGNQPQHF,TGTGCCAGCAGCAGAGGTGGCAATCAGCCCCAGCATTTT
NA,TRBJ2-3,NA,TRBV29-1,CSVGPYRESTDTQYF,TGCAGCGTGGGACCGTACAGGGAAAGCACAGATACGCAGTATTTT
TRBD1,TRBJ1-4,NA,TRBV5-1,CASSPRTGGREKLFF,TGCGCCAGCAGCCCAAGGACAGGGGGCCGCGAAAAACTGTTTTTT
NA,TRBJ1-2,NA,TRBV6-5,CASSLSGASYGYTF,TGTGCCAGCAGTCTCTCGGGGGCGAGCTATGGCTACACCTTC
TRBD2,TRBJ2-3,NA,TRBV5-1,CASSNSPLAGVGDTQYF,TGCGCCAGCAGCAACTCTCCCCTAGCGGGAGTAGGAGATACGCAGTATTTT
NA,TRBJ2-7,NA,TRBV28,CASSPRRARGYEQYF,TGTGCCAGCAGTCCCCGCCGCGCCCGGGGCTACGAGCAGTACTTC
TRBD1,TRBJ2-1,NA,TRBV7-6,CASSSDQTGAGWYNEQFF,TGTGCCAGCAGCTCCGACCAGACAGGGGCCGGGTGGTACAATGAGCAGTTCTTC
NA,TRBJ2-5,NA,TRBV18,CASSPMVAPASAWTQYF,TGTGCCAGCTCACCAATGGTCGCCCCAGCTTCGGCCTGGACCCAGTACTTC
TRBD2,TRBJ2-7,NA,TRBV10-3,CAISKMGLAGASYEQYF,TGTGCCATCAGTAAAATGGGACTAGCGGGGGCTTCCTACGAGCAGTACTTC
NA,TRBJ2-4,NA,TRBV27,CASSLVRGNIQYF,TGTGCCAGCAGTTTAGTGCGTGGAAACATTCAGTACTTC
TRBD1,TRBJ1-3,NA,TRBV6-6,CASSQQGATGNTIYF,TGTGCCAGCAGCCAACAGGGGGCCACTGGAAACACCATATATTTT
NA,TRBJ2-3,few,TRBV7-9,CASSLGFHGGTGDTQYF,TGTGCCAGCAGCTTAGGGTTCCATGGGGGGACTGGAGATACGCAGTATTTT
NA,TRBJ2-2,NA,TRBV7-8,CASSWHTGELFF,TGTGCCAGCAGCTGGCACACCGGGGAGCTGTTTTTT
TRBD1,TRBJ2-5,NA,TRBV5-4,CASSLVWTGGEETQYF,TGTGCCAGCAGCTTGGTCTGGACAGGGGGAGAAGAGACCCAGTACTTC
TRBD1,TRBJ2-3,NA,TRBV19,CASSGTVNTDTQYF,TGTGCCAGTTCTGGGACAGTAAATACAGATACGCAGTATTTT
NA,TRBJ1-6,NA,TRBV11-2,CASSPEVVRGNSPLHF,TGTGCCAGCAGCCCAGAGGTCGTTAGGGGGAATTCACCCCTCCACTTT
TRBD2,TRBJ2-7,NA,TRBV4-1,CASSRAGDRYEQYF,TGCGCCAGCAGCCGAGCGGGAGATAGGTACGAGCAGTACTTC